A single sample gave rise to the 22 T cell receptor beta chains below, sequenced in a study of CD8+CD57+ T cells in acquired aplastic anemia. Patients picked for sequencing had shown CD8+CD57+ cell expansion detected by flow cytometry. TCR beta VDJ combinations and CDR3 sequences were profiled from genomic DNA. TCRdb redid the calling of the reads with MiXCR, one entry per CDR3 protein. The data show 75,000 to 100,000 distinct CDR3 sequences, 55% to 80% seen once. Sequenced: sorted CD4+, CD8+, or CD8+CD57+ T cells (not recorded which) from PBMCs. These receptors were collected from a human donor with aplastic anemia.

The chain links TRBV20-1 to TRBJ2-7; D is perhaps TRBD1 (5 bases). CDR3 length: 14 residues. CDR1 is DFQATT, CDR2 SNEGSKA, per germline (reference sequence). V dropped 6 bases and J dropped 7 bases, with 22 bases sitting between them. The chain's CDR3 is CSAIGVGLSGEQYF. DNA of the CDR3: TGCAGTGCCATAGGCGTGGGGTTGTCAGGGGAGCAGTACTTC.

This clonotype was counted ten times or more. V is TRBV19 and J is TRBJ2-7; perhaps TRBD2 as D (6 bases). CDR3 length: 13 amino acids. Trimming left V 6 bases short and J 0 bases short, with 9 bases between. Germline CDR1 and CDR2: LNHDA and SQIVND (reference sequence). CDR3: CASSGGYSYEQYF. Here the CDR3 DNA reads TGTGCCAGTAGCGGAGGGTACTCCTACGAGCAGTACTTC. Filled out from reference TRBV19 and TRBJ2-7, the complete variable domain reads DGGITQSPKYLFRKEGQNVTLSCEQNLNHDAMYWYRQDPGQGLRLIYYSQIVNDFQKGDIAEGYSVSREKKESFPLTVTSAQKNPTAFYLCASSGGYSYEQYFGPGTRLTVT.

The rearrangement joins TRBV20-1 to TRBJ2-1; 9 bases are shared with TRBD1. This CDR3 contains 16 residues. Germline CDR1 DFQATT, CDR2 SNEGSKA (reference sequence). J gave up 3 bases and V 3 bases, and 9 bases lay outside the gene matches. The CDR3 DNA sequence: TGCAGTGCTAGGCCACCGACAGGGGGGGACTACAATGAGCAGTTCTTC. Translated, it gives CSARPPTGGDYNEQFF.

This clonotype showed up just a few times. V and J are TRBV20-1 and TRBJ2-7; D perhaps matches TRBD1 (6 bases). V lost 6 bases to trimming and J lost 0 bases, with 15 bases between them. Germline loops: CDR1 DFQATT, CDR2 SNEGSKA (reference sequence). CDR3 length: 14 amino acids. DNA of the CDR3: TGCAGTGCGTCCGGGACACCCAGCTCCTACGAGCAGTACTTC. It codes for CSASGTPSSYEQYF.

The rearrangement links TRBV7-8 to TRBJ2-7, with a weak D call TRBD1 (6 bases). The CDR3 length is 13 residues. CDR1 and CDR2 from the germline V gene are SGHVS and FQNEAQ. V was trimmed by 1 base and J by 4 bases, leaving 8 bases between them. CDR3 bases: TGTGCCAGCAGCTTAGGACAGGAGTACGAGCAGTACTTC. This gives the protein CASSLGQEYEQYF.

Ten or more counts support this clonotype. A read error may be the cause here, since a much bigger clone is one base away. The rearrangement joins TRBV19 to TRBJ2-7, with D hard to call. Germline CDR1 is LNHDA and CDR2 is SQIVND (reference sequence). V lost 5 bases and J lost 2, with 10 bases in between. This CDR3 contains 13 residues. The CDR3 loop reads CASSVDGTYEQYF. CDR3 bases: TGTGCCAGTAGTGTCGACGGTACCTACGAGCAGTACTTC.

The rearrangement joins TRBV2 to TRBJ1-6; TRBD1 agrees at 7 bases. Trimming at V came to 6 bases and at J to 9 bases, leaving 8 bases not matched to a gene. Germline CDR1 is SNHLY and CDR2 is FYNNEI. This CDR3 is built from 14 residues. The CDR3 DNA follows: TGTGCCAGCAGCGCCGGGACAGTAGGTTCACCCCTCCACTTT. It specifies CASSAGTVGSPLHF.

This clonotype was seen just once. The gene calls are TRBV5-1 and TRBJ2-7; D uncertain. The length of the CDR3 is 17 residues. CDR1 and CDR2 (germline): SGHRS, YFSETQ. V lost 2 bases and J 1 base, leaving 19 bases between the germline ends. The CDR3 coding sequence is TGCGCCAGCAGCTTTCTGACACCCCAATTAGGTTCCTACGAGCAGTACTTC. It encodes CASSFLTPQLGSYEQYF.

A single count supports this clonotype. The chain joins TRBV10-3 to TRBJ1-1, with D possibly TRBD1 on 6 matching bases. Germline lookup yields CDR1 ENHRY and CDR2 SYGVKD. The CDR3 sequence is 12 residues long. Trimming cost V 8 bases and J 3 bases, with 10 bases left between them. In DNA form, the CDR3 reads TGTGCCATCCAGGGGACGGACACTGAAGCTTTCTTT. Its translation: CAIQGTDTEAFF.

The chain joins TRBV19 to TRBJ1-5; D remains unclear. The CDR3 totals 13 residues. Germline values: CDR1 LNHDA, CDR2 SQIVND (reference sequence). Trimming pared 7 bases from V and 5 bases from J, leaving 12 bases between. Written as DNA, the CDR3 is TGTGCCAGTAAGACGCGCGCGGATCAGCCCCAGCATTTT. It encodes CASKTRADQPQHF.

This sequence joins TRBV7-8 and TRBJ2-7; 8 bases are shared with TRBD2. J was trimmed by 7 bases and V by 3 bases; bases with no gene match: 8. Germline lookup yields CDR1 SGHVS and CDR2 FQNEAQ. The CDR3 has 14 residues. The CDR3: CASSLVAGLGEQYF. As DNA, the CDR3 is TGTGCCAGCAGCTTGGTAGCGGGGCTGGGAGAGCAGTACTTC.

This clonotype has only a few counts. The rearrangement joins TRBV24-1 to TRBJ2-1; possibly TRBD2 for D (6 bases). V dropped 4 bases and J dropped 12 bases, with 15 bases sitting between them. There are 13 residues in the CDR3. Germline CDR1 and CDR2: KGHDR and SFDVKD. The CDR3 region has the DNA TGTGCCACCAGTGAGGGGGGTAGGGGAGCGCAGTTCTTC. Its protein is CATSEGGRGAQFF.

The V and J genes are TRBV7-6 and TRBJ2-1, with TRBD1 matching 7 bases. The length of the CDR3 is 13 residues. V lost 5 bases and J lost 6; bases outside the gene matches: 4. CDR1 SGHVS and CDR2 FNYEAQ come from the germline V gene. CDR3 sequence: CASSPGQVNEQFF. DNA for the CDR3: TGTGCCAGCAGCCCTGGACAGGTCAATGAGCAGTTCTTC.

The chain links TRBV7-2 to TRBJ2-7; weak D call: TRBD2 (6 bases). Germline CDR1 reads SGHTA; CDR2 reads FQGNSA. Deletions cut 1 base from V and 6 bases from J, with 13 bases between. The CDR3 has 14 amino acids. CDR3 sequence: CASSLGAAGPEQYF. For the CDR3, the DNA is TGTGCCAGCAGCTTAGGCGCAGCGGGCCCCGAGCAGTACTTC.

The chain employs TRBV20-1 and TRBJ2-7, with D possibly matching TRBD2 (6 bases). V lost 7 bases to trimming and J lost 6 bases, with 13 bases between them. Per the germline V gene, CDR1 is DFQATT and CDR2 is SNEGSKA (reference sequence). The CDR3 length is 11 residues. The CDR3 DNA sequence: TGCAGTGGTGGGAGGCGAGGCGAGCAGTACTTC. Its protein product is CSGGRRGEQYF.

This clonotype was observed many times. The DNA of the CDR3 is TGTGCCAGCAGTGAATTTAGTATACAGGATCAGCCCCAGCATTTT. Translated: CASSEFSIQDQPQHF. This chain joins TRBV2 and TRBJ1-5; D is possibly TRBD1 (5 bases). The CDR3 is 15 amino acids. V dropped 2 bases and J dropped 5 bases, with 13 bases sitting between them. Germline V gene lookup returns CDR1 SNHLY and CDR2 FYNNEI.

V and J are TRBV24-1 and TRBJ2-2; 12 positions match TRBD1. The CDR3 runs to 15 residues. The germline V gene encodes CDR1 KGHDR and CDR2 SFDVKD. The V segment lost 7 bases and the J segment 6 bases; nucleotides outside the gene matches: 5. DNA of the CDR3: TGTGCCACCAGCGGGACAGGGGGCAGGTCCGGGGAGCTGTTTTTT. It encodes CATSGTGGRSGELFF.

The chain uses TRBV7-8 and TRBJ1-2, with D maybe TRBD1 (5 bases). CDR1 SGHVS and CDR2 FQNEAQ come from the germline V gene. Trimming left V 0 bases short and J 6 bases short, with 14 bases between. The CDR3 sequence is 15 residues long. The CDR3 region is CASSLARGAMDGYTF. Written as DNA, the CDR3 is TGTGCCAGCAGCTTAGCAAGAGGGGCTATGGATGGCTACACCTTC.

The chain carries TRBV5-8 and TRBJ2-7; perhaps TRBD1 as D (5 bases). The CDR3 is made up of 14 amino acids. CDR1 is SGHTS and CDR2 is YDEGEE in the germline V gene. V lost 4 bases to trimming and J lost 5 bases, with 16 bases between them. The CDR3 coding sequence is TGTGCCAGCAGCCGCGGACAACTCGCGGACGAGCAGTACTTC. Amino acid sequence: CASSRGQLADEQYF.

This clonotype has only a few counts. The V and J genes are TRBV19 and TRBJ1-5; 7 bases match TRBD1. Germline CDR1 LNHDA, CDR2 SQIVND (reference sequence). This CDR3 spans 14 amino acids. After removal of 6 bases from V and 4 bases from J, the junction contained 6 bases not matched to a gene. The CDR3 loop reads CASRQDRKNQPQHF. The CDR3 nucleotides read TGTGCCAGTAGACAGGACAGGAAGAATCAGCCCCAGCATTTT.

V gene TRBV7-9 combines with J gene TRBJ2-1; a weak D match, TRBD1 (6 bases). The CDR3 has 13 residues. Germline CDR1 SEHNR, CDR2 FQNEAQ (reference sequence). V lost 2 bases, J lost 8 bases, and 10 bases lay in between. In nucleotides, the CDR3 is TGTGCCAGCAGCTTAACAGGGATTCATGAGCAGTTCTTC. It specifies CASSLTGIHEQFF.

V gene TRBV4-1 combines with J gene TRBJ1-2; TRBD1 aligns across 9 bases. Germline assignment: CDR1 MGHRA and CDR2 YSYEKL. This CDR3 region has 15 residues. The V segment lost 3 bases and the J segment 0 bases; nucleotides outside the gene matches: 2. CDR3 bases: TGCGCCAGCAGCCATGGACAGGGGCCTAACTATGGCTACACCTTC. It encodes CASSHGQGPNYGYTF.